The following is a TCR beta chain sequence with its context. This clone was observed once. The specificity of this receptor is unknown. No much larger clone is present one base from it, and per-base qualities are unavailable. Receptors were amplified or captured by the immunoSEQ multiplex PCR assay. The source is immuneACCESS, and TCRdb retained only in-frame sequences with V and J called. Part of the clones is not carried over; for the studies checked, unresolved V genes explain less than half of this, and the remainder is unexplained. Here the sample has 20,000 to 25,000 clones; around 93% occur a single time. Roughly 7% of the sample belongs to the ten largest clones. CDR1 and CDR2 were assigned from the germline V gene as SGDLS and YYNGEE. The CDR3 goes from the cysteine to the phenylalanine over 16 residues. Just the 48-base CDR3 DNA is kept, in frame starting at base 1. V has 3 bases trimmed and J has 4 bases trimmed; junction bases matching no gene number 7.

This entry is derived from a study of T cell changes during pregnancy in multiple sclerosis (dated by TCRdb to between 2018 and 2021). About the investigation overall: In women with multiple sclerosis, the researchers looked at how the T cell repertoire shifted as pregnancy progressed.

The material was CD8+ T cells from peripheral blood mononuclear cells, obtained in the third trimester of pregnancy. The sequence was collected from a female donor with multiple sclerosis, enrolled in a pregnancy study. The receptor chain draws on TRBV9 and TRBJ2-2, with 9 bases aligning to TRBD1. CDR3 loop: CASSGAGTGITGELFF. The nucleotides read TGTGCCAGCAGCGGCGCCGGGACAGGGATCACCGGGGAGCTGTTTTTT.